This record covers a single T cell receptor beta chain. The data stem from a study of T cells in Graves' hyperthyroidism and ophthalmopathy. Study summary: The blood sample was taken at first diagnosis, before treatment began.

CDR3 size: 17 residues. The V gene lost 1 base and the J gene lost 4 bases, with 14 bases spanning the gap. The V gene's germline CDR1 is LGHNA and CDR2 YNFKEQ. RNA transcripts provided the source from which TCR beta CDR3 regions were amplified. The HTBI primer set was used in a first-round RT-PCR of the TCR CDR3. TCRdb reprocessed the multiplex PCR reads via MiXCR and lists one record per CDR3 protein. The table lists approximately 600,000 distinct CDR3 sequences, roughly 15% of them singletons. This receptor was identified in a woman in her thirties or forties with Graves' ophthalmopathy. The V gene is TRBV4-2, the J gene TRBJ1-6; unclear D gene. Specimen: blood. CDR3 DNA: TGTGCCAGCAGCCAAGTCGGAGAGTCAGGATATAATTCACCCCTCCACTTT. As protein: CASSQVGESGYNSPLHF.